These T cell receptor beta chains were read from a single sample in a study of blood T cell repertoires in COVID-19. Profiled with immunoSEQ multiplex PCR; TCRdb holds only in-frame clones, not every one. The data show 150,000 to 200,000 clones, roughly 85% seen once. Sequences were obtained from peripheral blood. These receptor sequences come from a woman between 65 and 79 years old with acute or convalescent COVID-19. The conserved cysteine and the conserved F or W are not part of the CDR3 here. The size of a clone is reported for some rows only, either as once, few or many, or as a class for expanded clones.

V gene	J gene	CDR3 length	clone size	CDR3 protein
TRBV5-1	TRBJ2-1	12	.	ASSGTGYGDEQF
TRBV19	TRBJ1-2	12	.	ASSISQGAFGYT
TRBV6-2/TRBV6-3	TRBJ2-5	12	.	ASSISRGQETQY
TRBV24-1	TRBJ1-2	16	once	ATSDSPHRRREDYGYT
TRBV20-1	TRBJ2-5	13	.	SASSTSGVQETQY
TRBV5-1	TRBJ1-2	13	.	ASTPFTGGVYGYT
TRBV2	TRBJ1-4	12	.	ASRLGVPNEKLF
TRBV5-1	TRBJ2-5	11	.	ASSLGRRETQY
TRBV7-8	TRBJ2-5	14	once	ASSPLSGVVRETQY
TRBV28	TRBJ1-5	14	.	ASNIQGRSNNQPQH
TRBV29-1	TRBJ2-3	11	.	SETSGSTDTQY
TRBV2	TRBJ2-2	13	.	ASSLDYTNTGELF
TRBV3-1/TRBV3-2	TRBJ2-7	12	once	ASSPGGRTYEQY
TRBV6-6	TRBJ1-5	13	.	ASSYQGGRSQPQH
TRBV11-2	TRBJ2-5	14	.	ASSLGGTGKTETQY
TRBV18	TRBJ1-4	13	.	ASSPDRGGNEKLF
TRBV7-3	TRBJ2-1	11	.	ASRSSGGDEQF
TRBV7-8	TRBJ1-1	15	.	ASSSQVPAEMNTEAF
TRBV10-3	TRBJ2-3	13	.	AISQTGYPTDTQY
TRBV6-5	TRBJ1-5	10	.	ATKQGNQPQH
TRBV6-5	TRBJ2-3	11	.	ASGQGEADTQY
TRBV2	TRBJ1-1	13	.	ASSAQGVSSTEAF